This passage covers 20 T cell receptor beta chains from one sample sequenced in a study of blood T cells in healthy people across ages. A second PCR, run for about 6 to 11 cycles, used a sample-barcoded 5' primer plus a J-beta primer mix. MiXCR was run by TCRdb on the 5' RACE reads, yielding one entry per CDR3 protein. The repertoire holds roughly 860,000 distinct CDR3 sequences, with 62% as singletons. The source material was blood. These receptors originate from a man under 40 in good health.

The J gene is TRBJ1-5, the V gene TRBV20-1, with D possibly matching TRBD1 (5 bases). Per germline, CDR1 DFQATT and CDR2 SNEGSKA (reference sequence). V lost 2 bases, J lost 6 bases, and 11 bases lay in between. There are 13 residues in the CDR3. The CDR3 sequence is CSARLGRSQPQHF. The CDR3 nucleotides are TGCAGTGCTAGATTGGGGCGCAGTCAGCCCCAGCATTTT.

The chain joins TRBV7-3 to TRBJ2-5; 7 nucleotides align to TRBD1. The DNA end is a closer match to TRBJ2-7, so the J assignment may be wrong. The length of the CDR3 is 16 residues. The germline CDR1 and CDR2 sequences are SGHTA and FQGTGA. The DNA of the CDR3 is TGTGCCAGCAGCTTAAATGGGCCAGGGGGTGGCGACGAGCAGTACTTC. Protein sequence: CASSLNGPGGGDEQYF.

The rearrangement uses TRBV15 and TRBJ2-1; tentative D call: TRBD2 (5 bases). Germline V gene lookup returns CDR1 LNHNV and CDR2 YYDKDF (reference sequence). Trimming stripped 9 bases from V and 10 bases from J, with 10 bases between. The CDR3 has 10 amino acids. The DNA of the CDR3 is TGTGCCACAGGCGCTAGCGAGCAGTTCTTC. It translates to CATGASEQFF. The complete variable domain, with remaining parts taken from reference TRBV15 and TRBJ2-1, reads DAMVIQNPRYQVTQFGKPVTLSCSQTLNHNVMYWYQQKSSQAPKLLFHYYDKDFNNEADTPDNFQSRRPNTSFCFLDIRSPGLGDTAMYLCATGASEQFFGPGTRLTVL.

The chain has TRBV7-2 and TRBJ2-3; D perhaps matches TRBD2 (5 bases). Trimming cost V 1 base and J 3 bases, with 14 bases left between them. CDR1 and CDR2 (germline): SGHTA, FQGNSA. The CDR3 length is 16 residues. CDR3 loop: CASSLGLGSETDTQYF. The CDR3 coding sequence is TGTGCCAGCAGCTTAGGGTTAGGTAGCGAAACAGATACGCAGTATTTT. Full variable domain (outside the CDR3, taken from reference TRBV7-2 and TRBJ2-3): GAGVSQSPSNKVTEKGKDVELRCDPISGHTALYWYRQSLGQGLEFLIYFQGNSAPDKSGLPSDRFSAERTGGSVSTLTIQRTQQEDSAVYLCASSLGLGSETDTQYFGPGTRLTVL.

The chain recombines TRBV7-3 with TRBJ2-7; TRBD2 is a possible D gene (7 bases). The J call may be mistaken, given a closer DNA end match to TRBJ2-1. The germline CDR1 and CDR2 sequences are SGHTA and FQGTGA. The CDR3 covers 15 residues. The CDR3 coding sequence is TGTGCCAGCAGCTTAACGAGGGGGGGCGGAGCTGAGCAGTTCTTC. Translation gives CASSLTRGGGAEQFF.

The genes are TRBV9 and TRBJ2-3; 13 bases line up with TRBD2. Germline CDR1 and CDR2: SGDLS and YYNGEE. V lost 3 bases and J lost 3; bases outside the gene matches: 10. This CDR3 is built from 18 residues. CDR3 amino acids: CASSAKTSGGALTDTQYF. The CDR3 DNA is TGTGCCAGCAGCGCGAAAACTAGCGGGGGGGCGTTGACAGATACGCAGTATTTT.

The chain uses TRBV29-1 and TRBJ1-2; D unclear. Germline CDR1 is SQVTM and CDR2 is ANQGSEA. V dropped 7 bases and J dropped 1 base, with 10 bases sitting between them. The CDR3 sequence is 12 residues long. The CDR3 nucleotides are TGCAGCGGTGAGACGGGTAACTATGGCTACACCTTC. Translated, it gives CSGETGNYGYTF.

The rearrangement links TRBV20-1 to TRBJ2-3; D is possibly TRBD2 (6 bases). The length of the CDR3 is 16 residues. Looked up from germline, CDR1 is DFQATT and CDR2 is SNEGSKA (reference sequence). Deletions cut 3 bases from V and 4 bases from J, with 20 bases between. The CDR3 DNA reads as TGCAGTGCTAGTTCGGGGGACTCAGGTACCGCAGATACGCAGTATTTT. This gives the protein CSASSGDSGTADTQYF.

V is TRBV12-3 or TRBV12-4 and J is TRBJ2-1; 10 positions agree with TRBD1. J was trimmed by 7 bases and V by 3 bases; bases with no gene match: 12. The CDR3 runs to 17 residues. The CDR3 loop reads CASSFSPGTGASNEQFF. The DNA of the CDR3 is TGTGCCAGCAGTTTTAGCCCTGGGACAGGGGCTTCAAATGAGCAGTTCTTC.

This clonotype was detected a few times. This chain uses TRBV28 with TRBJ2-7, with D tentatively TRBD1 (5 bases). Trimming cost V 5 bases and J 3 bases, with 11 bases left between them. The germline V gene encodes CDR1 MDHEN and CDR2 SYDVKM. This CDR3 contains 13 residues. This CDR3 is CASSPPGYYEQYF. The DNA for the CDR3 is TGTGCCAGCAGTCCCCCAGGGTACTACGAGCAGTACTTC.

This clonotype was counted only a few times. The J gene is TRBJ2-7, the V gene TRBV27; 8 bases are shared with TRBD1. CDR1 and CDR2 (germline): MNHEY, SMNVEV (reference sequence). Unmatched junction bases numbered 13, after V lost 5 bases and J lost 4 bases. This CDR3 is 16 amino acids long. DNA of the CDR3: TGTGCCAGCAGTAAAGGGACAGGTCCCACCTATTACGAGCAGTACTTC. This codes for CASSKGTGPTYYEQYF.

The chain uses TRBV4-2 and TRBJ2-7; 10 bases are shared with TRBD1. Germline values: CDR1 LGHNA, CDR2 YNFKEQ. After removal of 4 bases from V and 5 bases from J, the junction contained 8 bases not matched to a gene. The CDR3 contains 15 residues. The CDR3 DNA reads as TGTGCCAGCAGCCCCAGGGACAGGGGAAGGGACGAGCAGTACTTC. As protein: CASSPRDRGRDEQYF.

This clonotype was seen only a few times. V usage is TRBV29-1 and J usage is TRBJ1-2, with D perhaps TRBD1 (5 bases). CDR3 length: 11 amino acids. In germline, CDR1 is SQVTM, CDR2 ANQGSEA. The CDR3 DNA reads TGCACCACCCGGGGGATGGATGGCTACACCTTC. Protein: CTTRGMDGYTF.

The chain combines TRBV4-3 with TRBJ2-3; TRBD1 might be the D (6 bases). Germline lookup yields CDR1 LGHNA and CDR2 YSLEER. This CDR3 spans 13 amino acids. Trimming cost V 4 bases and J 5 bases, with 10 bases left between them. CDR3 DNA sequence: TGCGCCAGCAGCCGGAAACAGGGAGATACGCAGTATTTT. It encodes CASSRKQGDTQYF.

The count of this clonotype is one. Its ends do not fully match the called genes, so a read error is possible. This chain connects TRBV10-3 to TRBJ2-7, with unresolved D. CDR1 is ENHRY and CDR2 is SYGVKD in the germline V gene. The length of the CDR3 is 11 residues. The CDR3 DNA follows: TGTGCCAGCAGTGTCGGGCACGAGCAGTACTTC. It translates to CASSVGHEQYF.

This clonotype was observed many times. V usage is TRBV7-2 and J usage is TRBJ2-7; 7 bases match TRBD1. Germline-derived CDR1 and CDR2 are SGHTA and FQGNSA. The V and J ends lost 5 bases and 6 bases, in that order; junction bases with no gene match: 7. The CDR3 has 13 residues. Here the CDR3 reads CASSDSRGLEQYF. CDR3 bases: TGTGCCAGCAGCGACTCTAGGGGGCTCGAGCAGTACTTC.

CDR3 in amino acids: CASSLPGTGTMNTEAFF. For the CDR3, the DNA is TGTGCCAGCAGCCTCCCCGGGACAGGGACGATGAACACTGAAGCTTTCTTT. This rearrangement joins TRBV4-2 to TRBJ1-1, with TRBD1 identical over 9 bases. The CDR3 is made up of 17 amino acids. CDR1 is LGHNA, CDR2 YNFKEQ, per germline. J gave up 0 bases and V 4 bases, and 9 bases lay outside the gene matches.

The rearrangement links TRBV6-5 to TRBJ2-1; D not resolved. This CDR3 contains 12 residues. The germline V and J ends were trimmed by 7 bases and 7 bases, with 11 bases remaining between them. Germline V gives CDR1 MNHEY, CDR2 SVGAGI. CDR3 nucleotide sequence: TGTGCCAGCACCAACTCCGTTAATGAGCAGTTCTTC. It codes for CASTNSVNEQFF.

This chain uses TRBV6-1 with TRBJ2-1; tentative D call: TRBD1 (5 bases). The germline CDR1 and CDR2 sequences are MNHNS and SASEGT. With 5 bases removed from V and 9 bases from J, the gap between germline ends came to 17 bases. The CDR3 totals 14 residues. In DNA, the CDR3 is TGTGCCAGCAGTAACCCAGGGCTAACCGTTGAGCAGTTCTTC. Encoded protein: CASSNPGLTVEQFF.

The V call is TRBV7-2, the J call TRBJ2-7, with D uncertain. V was trimmed by 3 bases and J by 2 bases, leaving 8 bases between them. CDR3 size: 13 residues. Germline V lookup: CDR1 SGHTA, CDR2 FQGNSA. The CDR3 spells CASSFEPAYEQYF. CDR3 bases: TGTGCCAGCAGCTTTGAACCTGCCTACGAGCAGTACTTC.